This TCR beta chain was recorded in a study of immune evolution from preneoplasia to lung adenocarcinoma. Overall study results and limits: From normal lung to invasive adenocarcinoma, top clone frequencies appeared to decrease.

Method: immunoSEQ multiplex PCR; TCRdb's copy keeps in-frame clones and lacks some. This table has a few thousand clones, under 90% appearing once. A word on this clone: Its matching antigen is unknown.

V lost 3 bases and J lost 2; bases outside the gene matches: 6. Germline V lookup: CDR1 SGHRS, CDR2 YFSETQ. The CDR3 totals 15 residues. The sequence derives from a person between 70 and 80 years old with lung adenocarcinoma. V gene TRBV5-1 combines with J gene TRBJ1-1; the match to TRBD1 covers 8 bases. Sequencing was carried out using FFPE adjacent normal lung tissue. Here the CDR3 DNA reads TGCGCCAGCAGCTCAGGGGGCGCATACAACACTGAAGCTTTCTTT. Translation: CASSSGGAYNTEAFF.